These 26 T cell receptor beta chains were sequenced from one sample in a study of T cells in Graves' hyperthyroidism and ophthalmopathy. Template material for amplifying TCR beta CDR3 regions consisted of RNA transcripts. During a first-round RT-PCR of the TCR CDR3, the HTBI primer set was used. A single record per CDR3 protein comes from TCRdb applying MiXCR to the multiplex PCR reads. The sample records 390,000 or so distinct CDR3 sequences, approximately 15% being singletons. The sample comprised blood. The receptor set was obtained from a young man with Graves' ophthalmopathy.

This clonotype has ten or more counts. The genes are TRBV29-1 and TRBJ1-2; possibly TRBD1 for D (5 bases). The CDR3 is 13 amino acids. CDR1 is SQVTM and CDR2 is ANQGSEA in the germline V gene. The V and J ends lost 6 bases and 4 bases respectively, with 15 bases between them. CDR3 nucleotide sequence: TGCAGCGTCGAGTTCCGGGACCTCTATGGCTACACCTTC. Amino acid sequence: CSVEFRDLYGYTF.

The sample holds many counts of this clonotype. This chain links TRBV6-5 with TRBJ2-3, with D possibly being TRBD1 (6 bases). This CDR3 contains 15 residues. With 1 base removed from V and 2 bases from J, the gap between germline ends came to 10 bases. Germline V gene data show CDR1 as MNHEY and CDR2 as SVGAGI. The CDR3 spells CASSYLAGDTDTQYF. The CDR3 DNA sequence: TGTGCCAGCAGTTACTTAGCAGGGGACACAGATACGCAGTATTTT.

As for this clonotype: The junction departs from germline at one end; a sequencing error may be responsible. The J gene is TRBJ2-1, the V gene TRBV19; the D is unclear. Germline loops: CDR1 LNHDA, CDR2 SQIVND (reference sequence). This CDR3 is 17 amino acids long. The CDR3 here is CVSSPRLILLAYNEQFF. The CDR3 DNA follows: TGTGTCAGTAGTCCCCGACTGATACTGTTGGCCTACAATGAGCAGTTCTTC. The whole variable domain, filled in from reference TRBV19 and TRBJ2-1, reads DGGITQSPKYLFRKEGQNVTLSCEQNLNHDAMYWYRQDPGQGLRLIYYSQIVNDFQKGDIAEGYSVSREKKESFPLTVTSAQKNPTAFYLCVSSPRLILLAYNEQFFGPGTRLTVL.

This clonotype was seen repeatedly, ten times or more. J is TRBJ1-1 and V is TRBV4-1; D is perhaps TRBD1 (5 bases). Between the trimmed V and J ends, which lost 0 bases and 0 bases, there was a span of 11 bases. The CDR3 consists of 16 residues. The germline V gene has CDR1 MGHRA and CDR2 YSYEKL. CDR3 sequence (DNA): TGCGCCAGCAGCCAAGAGCGGGGCGCGGTGAACACTGAAGCTTTCTTT. As protein: CASSQERGAVNTEAFF.

The rearrangement uses TRBV19 and TRBJ2-7, with TRBD2 identical over 7 bases. V shed 10 bases and J 4 bases; nucleotides not matched to a gene: 7. The CDR3 is 12 residues long. Germline V gene data show CDR1 as LNHDA and CDR2 as SQIVND (reference sequence). The CDR3 here is CATGEGPYEQYF. Written as DNA, the CDR3 is TGTGCCACCGGGGAGGGTCCGTACGAGCAGTACTTC.

The chain combines TRBV5-1 with TRBJ2-3, with D possibly being TRBD1 or TRBD2 (6 bases each). This CDR3 comprises 15 residues. CDR1 is SGHRS and CDR2 is YFSETQ in the germline V gene. V was trimmed by 4 bases and J by 6 bases, leaving 18 bases between them. Written as DNA, the CDR3 is TGCGCCAGCAGCAAAGCTAGCGCAGGGGCGGATACGCAGTATTTT. Translating it yields CASSKASAGADTQYF.

V usage is TRBV7-2 and J usage is TRBJ1-2, with a possible D match to TRBD1 (6 bases). V lost 3 bases to trimming and J lost 8 bases, with 16 bases between them. Germline assignment: CDR1 SGHTA and CDR2 FQGNSA. The CDR3 covers 14 residues. CDR3 in amino acids: CASSLVGTPRGYTF. The CDR3 coding sequence is TGTGCCAGCAGCTTGGTGGGGACACCGCGGGGCTACACCTTC. Full variable domain (remainder filled in from reference TRBV7-2 and TRBJ1-2): GAGVSQSPSNKVTEKGKDVELRCDPISGHTALYWYRQSLGQGLEFLIYFQGNSAPDKSGLPSDRFSAERTGGSVSTLTIQRTQQEDSAVYLCASSLVGTPRGYTFGSGTRLTVV.

This clonotype was seen at least ten times. The genes are TRBV20-1 and TRBJ2-1; D perhaps matches TRBD2 (5 bases). Trimming shortened V by 2 bases and J by 0 bases, and 14 bases separated the two germline ends. This CDR3 contains 16 residues. Germline V gene lookup returns CDR1 DFQATT and CDR2 SNEGSKA (reference sequence). The CDR3 DNA sequence: TGCAGTGCTAGATCCAAAGCGGATTACTCCTACAATGAGCAGTTCTTC. This codes for CSARSKADYSYNEQFF.

This clonotype was counted many times. The chain links TRBV3-1 to TRBJ2-7; D not resolved. Germline V gene data show CDR1 as LGHDT and CDR2 as YNNKEL (reference sequence). Trimming removed 3 bases at V and 0 bases at J, with 3 bases between. The CDR3 is made up of 12 amino acids. The CDR3 loop is CASSHASYEQYF. CDR3 coding DNA: TGTGCCAGCAGCCATGCCTCCTACGAGCAGTACTTC.

This clonotype was seen many times. The V call is TRBV6-1, the J call TRBJ1-1, with 10 bases matching TRBD1. J lost 0 bases, V lost 6 bases, and 7 bases had no gene match. This CDR3 has 16 amino acids. The germline CDR1 and CDR2 sequences are MNHNS and SASEGT. The CDR3 loop reads CASSADRGLLNTEAFF. CDR3 in DNA: TGTGCCAGCAGCGCGGACAGGGGGTTATTGAACACTGAAGCTTTCTTT.

V gene TRBV27 combines with J gene TRBJ2-1, with 10 bases fitting TRBD1. This CDR3 has 17 amino acids. V gave up 3 bases and J gave up 6 bases; unmatched junction bases: 11. Germline assignment: CDR1 MNHEY and CDR2 SMNVEV (reference sequence). CDR3 bases: TGTGCCAGCAGTTTTGGCCCTCCGGGACAGGGGCCCAATGAGCAGTTCTTC. It is translated as CASSFGPPGQGPNEQFF.

In its sample, this clonotype was seen many times. This chain uses TRBV6-1 with TRBJ1-3; the match to TRBD1 covers 8 bases. Germline CDR1 MNHNS, CDR2 SASEGT. The CDR3 loop spans 15 amino acids. V shed 5 bases and J 2 bases; nucleotides not matched to a gene: 5. The CDR3 DNA sequence: TGTGCCAGCAGTCCAGACAGGGGCCCTGGAAACACCATATATTTT. Translated: CASSPDRGPGNTIYF.

This clonotype showed up many times. The chain couples TRBV3-1 to TRBJ2-5; D possibly corresponds to TRBD2 (5 bases). Per the germline V gene, CDR1 is LGHDT and CDR2 is YNNKEL (reference sequence). V gave up 4 bases and J gave up 0 bases, with 9 bases separating them. The CDR3 is made up of 14 amino acids. DNA of the CDR3: TGTGCCAGCAGCCCCCGCGGGTACCAAGAGACCCAGTACTTC. Translating it yields CASSPRGYQETQYF.

This clonotype was recorded many times. V gene TRBV28 combines with J gene TRBJ2-3; TRBD2 aligns across 14 bases. Germline CDR1 and CDR2: MDHEN and SYDVKM. V dropped 9 bases and J dropped 6; count of bases not matched to a gene: 8. The CDR3 consists of 15 residues. The CDR3: CASWVTSGRADTQYF. DNA for the CDR3: TGTGCCAGTTGGGTGACTAGCGGGAGGGCTGATACGCAGTATTTT.

Many counts were recorded for this clonotype. V and J are TRBV12-3 or TRBV12-4 and TRBJ1-1; D is uncertain. The CDR3 length is 12 residues. V dropped 7 bases and J dropped 1 base, with 7 bases sitting between them. The CDR3 nucleotides read TGTGCCAGCACTTTTGGGAACACTGAAGCTTTCTTT. Amino acids: CASTFGNTEAFF.

This clonotype was seen repeatedly, ten times or more. This chain uses TRBV29-1 with TRBJ2-2; no firm D call. This CDR3 contains 13 residues. V gave up 4 bases and J gave up 3 bases, with 9 bases separating them. Germline CDR1 is SQVTM and CDR2 is ANQGSEA. The DNA of the CDR3 is TGCAGCGTTGCTAGGGCCCACACCGGGGAGCTGTTTTTT. This encodes CSVARAHTGELFF.

This clonotype was detected ten times or more. The chain carries TRBV3-1 and TRBJ2-1, with D unresolved. The CDR3 loop spans 16 amino acids. Germline CDR1 is LGHDT and CDR2 is YNNKEL (reference sequence). V was clipped by 2 bases and J by 12 bases, with 23 bases between them. The CDR3 sequence: CASSQLSKDHSSPQFF. In nucleotides, the CDR3 is TGTGCCAGCAGCCAACTCTCCAAGGACCATAGCAGTCCGCAGTTCTTC.

The chain has TRBV4-1 and TRBJ2-1, with D possibly matching TRBD1 (5 bases). V gave up 2 bases and J gave up 7 bases, with 12 bases separating them. Germline V gene lookup returns CDR1 MGHRA and CDR2 YSYEKL. This CDR3 is built from 14 residues. The CDR3 is CASSQRAGKNEQFF. The CDR3 nucleotides read TGCGCCAGCAGCCAACGGGCAGGGAAGAATGAGCAGTTCTTC.

Ten or more counts support this clonotype. The J gene is TRBJ2-1, the V gene TRBV27; 9 positions match TRBD1. V lost 4 bases to trimming and J lost 2 bases; unmatched junction nucleotides: 0. CDR1 is MNHEY, CDR2 SMNVEV, per germline (reference sequence). This CDR3 comprises 14 residues. CDR3 DNA: TGTGCCAGCAGTTGGGACAGGGCCTACAATGAGCAGTTCTTC. Protein sequence: CASSWDRAYNEQFF.

V gene TRBV29-1 combines with J gene TRBJ1-1; D remains ambiguous. CDR1 SQVTM and CDR2 ANQGSEA come from the germline V gene. This CDR3 is built from 11 residues. Trimming took 2 bases from V and 6 from J, leaving 7 bases between them. The CDR3 region is CSVETGAEAFF. In nucleotides, the CDR3 is TGCAGCGTTGAAACGGGAGCTGAAGCTTTCTTT.

This clonotype was seen ten or more times. The chain carries TRBV20-1 and TRBJ1-5; D is unresolved. In germline, CDR1 is DFQATT, CDR2 SNEGSKA (reference sequence). Trimming took 6 bases from V and 4 from J, leaving 16 bases between them. The CDR3 totals 14 residues. CDR3 nucleotide sequence: TGCAGTGCCTGGAACGGGCAGGTTAATCAGCCCCAGCATTTT. This encodes CSAWNGQVNQPQHF.

This chain connects TRBV9 to TRBJ1-2; D perhaps matches TRBD1 (6 bases). Trimming removed 0 bases from V and 6 bases from J, with 21 bases in between. The CDR3 totals 17 residues. CDR1 and CDR2 from the germline V gene are SGDLS and YYNGEE. CDR3 region: CASSVALGTTTGDGYTF. The CDR3 coding sequence is TGTGCCAGCAGCGTAGCTTTAGGGACTACGACAGGAGATGGCTACACCTTC.

This clonotype was picked up many times. The V call is TRBV13, the J call TRBJ2-1; the D is unclear. Germline lookup yields CDR1 PRHDT and CDR2 FYEKMQ (reference sequence). Deletions cut 3 bases from V and 1 base from J, with 7 bases between. The CDR3 extends over 14 amino acids. The DNA of the CDR3 is TGTGCCAGCAGCTTCCTAGTTTCCTACAATGAGCAGTTCTTC. It codes for CASSFLVSYNEQFF.

As to this clonotype: Since a much larger clone is just one base distant, this may be a read error. This chain uses TRBV2 with TRBJ2-1; 7 nucleotides align to TRBD1. Germline V gene data show CDR1 as SNHLY and CDR2 as FYNNEI. The CDR3 is made up of 15 amino acids. The CDR3 loop is CASSDWGQSYNGQFF. CDR3 nucleotide sequence: TGTGCCAGCAGTGATTGGGGACAGTCCTACAATGGGCAGTTCTTC.

The J gene is TRBJ2-1, the V gene TRBV2, with TRBD1 identical over 7 bases. Germline V gene lookup returns CDR1 SNHLY and CDR2 FYNNEI. The V gene end was trimmed by 5 bases and the J gene end by 6 bases; junction bases not matched to a gene: 7. The length of the CDR3 is 14 residues. CDR3 sequence: CASSSPAGGNEQFF. Here the CDR3 DNA reads TGTGCCAGCAGTTCGCCAGCAGGGGGCAATGAGCAGTTCTTC. Filled out from reference TRBV2 and TRBJ2-1, the complete variable domain reads EPEVTQTPSHQVTQMGQEVILRCVPISNHLYFYWYRQILGQKVEFLVSFYNNEISEKSEIFDDQFSVERPDGSNFTLKIRSTKLEDSAMYFCASSSPAGGNEQFFGPGTRLTVL.

This clonotype appeared many times. V is TRBV6-1 and J is TRBJ2-7; 10 bases match TRBD2. Per germline, CDR1 MNHNS and CDR2 SASEGT. This CDR3 spans 17 amino acids. The trim removed 7 bases at V and 0 bases at J, leaving 12 bases unmatched. Here the CDR3 DNA reads TGTGCCAGCACCCCCTGGGCTAGCGGGGGATTCTCCTACGAGCAGTACTTC. It yields the protein CASTPWASGGFSYEQYF.